The table lists the clone carrying this T cell receptor (beta chain) with many counts. Its specificity is not known. This record comes from a study of identical twins. Findings and caveats of the study: In drawing conclusions, the study used cross-sectional statistical analysis and did not follow the same donors. Fewer insertions marked abundant cord blood beta clonotypes; young adult naive trended weakly, memory not at all.

Only healthy Caucasians were included as donors. CDR3 size: 15 residues. V shed 3 bases, J shed 6 bases, and the junction held 11 bases outside the gene matches. Germline V gives CDR1 SQVTM, CDR2 ANQGSEA. TCRdb re-analysed the 5' RACE reads in MiXCR, keeping a single row per CDR3 protein. The sample records more than 400,000 distinct CDR3 sequences, nearly 15% being singletons. The data were also submitted as part of a second study, on yellow fever vaccine responses in identical twins. That source notes: Reportedly, the response of twins' T cells to the vaccine seemed partly convergent, partly personalized.

The clonotype originates from a woman in her late teens or twenties in good health. Sample: CD4+ T cells sorted from blood. The chain recombines TRBV29-1 with TRBJ2-1; TRBD2 agrees at 7 bases. In DNA form, the CDR3 reads TGCAGCGTTGATCGAGGGAGGGCTCTCTCCAATGAGCAGTTCTTC. It encodes CSVDRGRALSNEQFF.